This entry features one T cell receptor beta chain sequence. The antigen remains undetermined. In the PCR, 60 Vbeta and 13 Jbeta primers were used. Data came from immunoSEQ multiplex PCR; TCRdb stores just in-frame clones and leaves some out. The sample records about 200,000 clones, roughly 13% being singletons. The entry originates in a study of cytomegalovirus exposure and HLA in healthy donors. Study background: Researchers found that approximately 77% of about 400 genotyped donors fell within the Caucasian-associated ancestry cluster. Study observations and caveats: Among TCR sequences, most were rare, though some public TCRs appeared in many donors.

V was trimmed by 2 bases and J by 6 bases, leaving 7 bases between them. This CDR3 has 12 residues. The V gene's germline CDR1 is MNHEY and CDR2 SVGAGI. The sample taken for sequencing was PBMCs. This chain connects TRBV6-5 to TRBJ1-2, with D uncertain. The source of this sequence is a man between 50 and 59 years old in good health and CMV-seropositive. For the CDR3, the DNA is TGTGCCAGCAGTTACGGGCAGGATGGCTACACCTTC. It encodes CASSYGQDGYTF.